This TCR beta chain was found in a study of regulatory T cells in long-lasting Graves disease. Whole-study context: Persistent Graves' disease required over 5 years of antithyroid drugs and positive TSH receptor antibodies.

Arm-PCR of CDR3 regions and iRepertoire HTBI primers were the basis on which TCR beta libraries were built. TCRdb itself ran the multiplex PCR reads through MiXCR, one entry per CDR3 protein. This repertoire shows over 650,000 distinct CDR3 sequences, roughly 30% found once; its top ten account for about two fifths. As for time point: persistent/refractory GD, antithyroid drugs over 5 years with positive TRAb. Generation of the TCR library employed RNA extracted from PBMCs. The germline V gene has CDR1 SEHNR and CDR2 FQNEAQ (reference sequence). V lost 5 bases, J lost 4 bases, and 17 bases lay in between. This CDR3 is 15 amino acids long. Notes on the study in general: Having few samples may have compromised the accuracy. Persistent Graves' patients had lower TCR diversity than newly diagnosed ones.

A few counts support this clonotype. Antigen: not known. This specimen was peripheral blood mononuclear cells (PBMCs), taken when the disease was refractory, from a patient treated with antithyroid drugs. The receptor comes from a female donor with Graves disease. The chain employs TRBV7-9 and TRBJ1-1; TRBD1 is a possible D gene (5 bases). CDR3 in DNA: TGTGCCAGCAGCCCCATTCGGGGGGATATCACTGAAGCTTTCTTT. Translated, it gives CASSPIRGDITEAFF.